Sequencing of this T cell receptor beta chain was carried out in a study of response to subunit inactivated influenza vaccine. Findings of the study overall: The authors put forward the suggestion that each seasonal influenza vaccination may bring in only a limited number of new T cells.

MiXCR, applied by TCRdb to the RT-PCR reads, yields one record per CDR3 protein. The sample yields about 500,000 distinct CDR3 sequences, less than 7.5% seen once. Concerning this clonotype itself: What it binds is not known.

Germline CDR1 reads LNHDA; CDR2 reads SQIVND (reference sequence). V was clipped by 4 bases and J by 3 bases, with 10 bases between them. The CDR3 extends over 14 amino acids. The receptor was derived from a man aged 45-69 years who received an inactivated influenza vaccine. J is TRBJ2-1 and V is TRBV19, with D perhaps TRBD1 (6 bases). The sample was PBMCs from blood, taken less than 30 months after vaccination. CDR3 coding DNA: TGTGCCAGTAGTAGGCAGGGGAACTACAATGAGCAGTTCTTC. This gives the protein CASSRQGNYNEQFF. Combining the CDR3 with reference TRBV19 and TRBJ2-1 gives the whole variable domain DGGITQSPKYLFRKEGQNVTLSCEQNLNHDAMYWYRQDPGQGLRLIYYSQIVNDFQKGDIAEGYSVSREKKESFPLTVTSAQKNPTAFYLCASSRQGNYNEQFFGPGTRLTVL.